This record covers a single T cell receptor (beta chain). Its antigen is not identified. The data originate from a study of vaccination and CD4 T cells after COVID-19. There are 16 residues in the CDR3. Per germline, CDR1 MNHNS and CDR2 SASEGT. Trimming stripped 1 base from V and 5 bases from J, with 17 bases between. Treatment denoted: roughly 11-day PBMC culture with coronavirus spike peptide pools or control peptides (ViraFEST assay). Researchers used the Oncomine TCR Beta short-read assay to sequence DNA from cultured CD4+ T cells. TCRdb reprocessed the PCR reads with MiXCR, giving one entry per CDR3 protein. The sample records about 25,000 distinct CDR3 sequences, roughly 70% being singletons.

The V call is TRBV6-1, the J call TRBJ1-2; TRBD1 is a possible D gene (5 bases). The sequence derives from a human donor who received a COVID-19 vaccine. This sample comprised CD4+ T cells from blood, cultured in vitro, obtained after SARS-CoV-2 vaccination. CDR3 DNA: TGTGCCAGCAGTGAAGAGGGCAGGTGGGACGGGTATGGCTACACCTTC. Its protein product is CASSEEGRWDGYGYTF.